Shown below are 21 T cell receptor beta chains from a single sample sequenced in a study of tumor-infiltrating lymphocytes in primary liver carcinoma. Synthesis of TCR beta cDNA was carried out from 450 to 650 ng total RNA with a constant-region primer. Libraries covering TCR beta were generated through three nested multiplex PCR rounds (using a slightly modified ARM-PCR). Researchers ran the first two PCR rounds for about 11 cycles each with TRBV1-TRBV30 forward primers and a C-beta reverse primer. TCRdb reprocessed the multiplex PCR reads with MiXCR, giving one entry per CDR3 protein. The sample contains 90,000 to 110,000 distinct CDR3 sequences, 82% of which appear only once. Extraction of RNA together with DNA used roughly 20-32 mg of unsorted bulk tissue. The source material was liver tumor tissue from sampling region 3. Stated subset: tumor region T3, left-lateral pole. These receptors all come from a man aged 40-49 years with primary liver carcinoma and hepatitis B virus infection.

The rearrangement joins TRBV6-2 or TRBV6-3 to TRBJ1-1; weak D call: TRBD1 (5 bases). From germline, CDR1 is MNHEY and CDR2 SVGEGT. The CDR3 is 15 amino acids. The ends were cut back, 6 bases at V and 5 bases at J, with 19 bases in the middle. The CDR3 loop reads CASRLIEGRGTEAFF. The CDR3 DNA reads TGTGCCAGCAGACTCATAGAGGGGAGGGGAACTGAAGCTTTCTTT.

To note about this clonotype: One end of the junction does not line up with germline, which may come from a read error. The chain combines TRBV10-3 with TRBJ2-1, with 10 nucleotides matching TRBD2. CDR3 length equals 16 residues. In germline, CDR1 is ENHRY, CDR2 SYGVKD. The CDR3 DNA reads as TGTCCCATCAGCCCGGAACTAGCGGGGAACTACAATGAGCAGTTCTTC. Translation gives CPISPELAGNYNEQFF.

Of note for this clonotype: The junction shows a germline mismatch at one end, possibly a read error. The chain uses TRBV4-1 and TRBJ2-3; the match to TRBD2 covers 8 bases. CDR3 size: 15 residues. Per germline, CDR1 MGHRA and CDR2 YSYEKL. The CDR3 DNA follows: TGTACCAGCAGCCCGCGAGCGGGAGTGATTGATACGCAGTATTTT. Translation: CTSSPRAGVIDTQYF.

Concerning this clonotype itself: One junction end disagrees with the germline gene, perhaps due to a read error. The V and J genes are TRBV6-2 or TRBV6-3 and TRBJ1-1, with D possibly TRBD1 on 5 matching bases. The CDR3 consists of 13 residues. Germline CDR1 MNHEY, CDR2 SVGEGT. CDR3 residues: CASRGDSHTEVFF. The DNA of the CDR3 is TGTGCCAGCAGAGGAGACAGCCACACTGAAGTTTTCTTT.

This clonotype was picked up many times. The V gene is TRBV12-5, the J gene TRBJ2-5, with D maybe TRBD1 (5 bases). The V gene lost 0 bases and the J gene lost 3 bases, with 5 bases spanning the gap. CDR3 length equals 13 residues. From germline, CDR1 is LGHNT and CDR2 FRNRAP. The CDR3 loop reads CASGLVGEETQYF. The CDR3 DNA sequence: TGTGCTAGTGGTTTGGTAGGGGAAGAGACCCAGTACTTC.

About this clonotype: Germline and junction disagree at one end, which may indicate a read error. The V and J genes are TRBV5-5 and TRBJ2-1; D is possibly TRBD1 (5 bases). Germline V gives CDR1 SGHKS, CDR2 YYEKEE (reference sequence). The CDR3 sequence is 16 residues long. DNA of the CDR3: TGTGCCAGCAGCTCACTATGGACCGAAGGGGCGAATGTGCAGTTCTTC. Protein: CASSSLWTEGANVQFF.

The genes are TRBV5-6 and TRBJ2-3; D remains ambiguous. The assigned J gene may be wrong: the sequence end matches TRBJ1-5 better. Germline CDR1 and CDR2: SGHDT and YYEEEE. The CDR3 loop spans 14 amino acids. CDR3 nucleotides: TGTGCCAGCAGCTTGTCCGGTAACACGGATACGCAGCATTTT. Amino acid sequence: CASSLSGNTDTQHF.

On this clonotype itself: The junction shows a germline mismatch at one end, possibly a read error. The CDR3 DNA follows: TGTGTCAGCATCATACGATGGACAGGGGAAAACGAACAGTACTTC. It translates to CVSIIRWTGENEQYF. This chain joins TRBV11-2 and TRBJ2-7, with 9 bases that match TRBD1. The V gene's germline CDR1 is SGHAT and CDR2 FQNNGV. The CDR3 loop spans 15 amino acids. Using reference TRBV11-2 and TRBJ2-7 for the parts outside the CDR3, the full variable domain is EAGVAQSPRYKIIEKRQSVAFWCNPISGHATLYWYQQILGQGPKLLIQFQNNGVVDDSQLPKDRFSAERLKGVDSTLKIQPAKLEDSAVYLCVSIIRWTGENEQYFGPGTRLTVT.

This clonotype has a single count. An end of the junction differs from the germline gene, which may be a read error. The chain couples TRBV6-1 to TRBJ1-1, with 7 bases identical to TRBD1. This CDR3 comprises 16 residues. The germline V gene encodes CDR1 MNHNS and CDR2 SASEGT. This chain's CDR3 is CASRMRQGGMNTEAFF. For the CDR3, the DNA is TGTGCCAGCAGGATGAGACAGGGAGGCATGAACACTGAAGCTTTCTTC.

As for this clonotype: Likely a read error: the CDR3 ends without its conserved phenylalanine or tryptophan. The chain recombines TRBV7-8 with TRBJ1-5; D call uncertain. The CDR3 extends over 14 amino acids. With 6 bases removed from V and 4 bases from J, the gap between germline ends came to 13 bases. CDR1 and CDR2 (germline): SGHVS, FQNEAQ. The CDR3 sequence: CASSMTTGNQPQHS. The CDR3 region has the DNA TGTGCCAGCAGTATGACAACGGGAAATCAGCCCCAGCATTCT.

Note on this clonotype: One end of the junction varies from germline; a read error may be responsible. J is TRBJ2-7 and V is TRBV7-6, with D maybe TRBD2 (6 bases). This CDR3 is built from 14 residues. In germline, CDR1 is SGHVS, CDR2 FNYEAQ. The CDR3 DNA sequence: TGTGCCGGCAGCTGGATGTATGGGAGGCCCGAGCAGTACTTC. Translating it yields CAGSWMYGRPEQYF.

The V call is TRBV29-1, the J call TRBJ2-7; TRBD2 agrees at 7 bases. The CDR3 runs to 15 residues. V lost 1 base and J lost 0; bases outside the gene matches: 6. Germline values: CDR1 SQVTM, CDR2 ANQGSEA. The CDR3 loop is CSVEGHGGSSYEQYF. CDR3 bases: TGCAGCGTTGAAGGTCATGGCGGGAGCTCCTACGAGCAGTACTTC.

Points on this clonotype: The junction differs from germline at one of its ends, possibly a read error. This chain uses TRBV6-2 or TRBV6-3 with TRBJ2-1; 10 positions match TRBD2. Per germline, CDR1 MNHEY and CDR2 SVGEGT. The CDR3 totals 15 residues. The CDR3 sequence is CVTSLASGSLNEQFF. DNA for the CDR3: TGTGTCACCAGCCTAGCTAGCGGGAGTTTAAATGAGCAATTCTTC.

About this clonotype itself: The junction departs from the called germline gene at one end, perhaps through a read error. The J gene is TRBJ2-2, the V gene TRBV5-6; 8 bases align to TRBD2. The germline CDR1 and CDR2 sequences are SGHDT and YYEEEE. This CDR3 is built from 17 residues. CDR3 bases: TGTGCCAGTAGCTTATGGGGACTAGTGCGGACAACCGGGGAGCTGTCTTTT. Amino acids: CASSLWGLVRTTGELSF. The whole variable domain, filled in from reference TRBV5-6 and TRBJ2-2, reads DAGVTQSPTHLIKTRGQQVTLRCSPKSGHDTVSWYQQALGQGPQFIFQYYEEEERQRGNFPDRFSGHQFPNYSSELNVNALLLGDSALYLCASSLWGLVRTTGELSFGEGSRLTVL.

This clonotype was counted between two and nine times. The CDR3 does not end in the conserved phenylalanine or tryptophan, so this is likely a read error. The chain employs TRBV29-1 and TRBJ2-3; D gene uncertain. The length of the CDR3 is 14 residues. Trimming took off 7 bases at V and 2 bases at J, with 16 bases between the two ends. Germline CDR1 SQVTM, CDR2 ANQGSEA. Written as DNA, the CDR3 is TGCAGCGCTCTCGGGTTGTCTTACACAGATACGCAGTATTCT. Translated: CSALGLSYTDTQYS.

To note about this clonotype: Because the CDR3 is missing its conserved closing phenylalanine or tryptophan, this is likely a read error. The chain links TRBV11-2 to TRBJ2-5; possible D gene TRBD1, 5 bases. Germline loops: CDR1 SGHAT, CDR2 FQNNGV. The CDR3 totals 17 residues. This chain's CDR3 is CASNLGVAFRLQETQYS. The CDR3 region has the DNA TGTGCCAGCAACTTAGGGGTCGCTTTCCGACTCCAAGAGACCCAGTACTCT.

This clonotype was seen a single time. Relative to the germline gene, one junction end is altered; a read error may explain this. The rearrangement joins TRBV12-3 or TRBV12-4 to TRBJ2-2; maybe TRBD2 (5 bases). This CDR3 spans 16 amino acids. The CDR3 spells CANSLAPADVTGELFF. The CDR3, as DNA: TGTGCCAACAGTTTAGCTCCAGCGGATGTGACCGGGGAGCTGTTTTTT.

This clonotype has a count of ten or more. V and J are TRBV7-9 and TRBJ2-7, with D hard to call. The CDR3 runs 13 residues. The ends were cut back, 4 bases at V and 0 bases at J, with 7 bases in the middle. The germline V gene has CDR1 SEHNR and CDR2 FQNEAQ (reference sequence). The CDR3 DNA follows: TGTGCCAGCAGCTCTGAGAACTCCTACGAGCAGTACTTC. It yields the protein CASSSENSYEQYF.

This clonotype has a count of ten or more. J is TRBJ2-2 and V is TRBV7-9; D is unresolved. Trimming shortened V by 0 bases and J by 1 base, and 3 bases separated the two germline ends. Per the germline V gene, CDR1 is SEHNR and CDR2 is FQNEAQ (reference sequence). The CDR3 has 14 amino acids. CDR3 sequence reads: CASSLAVNTGELFF. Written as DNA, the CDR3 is TGTGCCAGCAGCTTAGCGGTGAACACCGGGGAGCTGTTTTTT.

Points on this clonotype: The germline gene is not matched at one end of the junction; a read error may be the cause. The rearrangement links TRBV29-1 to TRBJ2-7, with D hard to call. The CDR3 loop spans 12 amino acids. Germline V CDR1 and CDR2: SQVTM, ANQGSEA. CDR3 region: CIVANSTYEQYF. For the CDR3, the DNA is TGCATCGTTGCTAACAGTACTTACGAGCAGTACTTC.

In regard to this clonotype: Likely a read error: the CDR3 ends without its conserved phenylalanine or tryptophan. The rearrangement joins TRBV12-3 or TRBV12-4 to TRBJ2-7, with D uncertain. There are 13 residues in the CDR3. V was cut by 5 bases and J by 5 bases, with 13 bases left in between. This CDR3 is CASSGDTSNEQYS. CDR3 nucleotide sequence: TGTGCCAGCAGTGGTGACACCAGCAACGAGCAGTACTCC.